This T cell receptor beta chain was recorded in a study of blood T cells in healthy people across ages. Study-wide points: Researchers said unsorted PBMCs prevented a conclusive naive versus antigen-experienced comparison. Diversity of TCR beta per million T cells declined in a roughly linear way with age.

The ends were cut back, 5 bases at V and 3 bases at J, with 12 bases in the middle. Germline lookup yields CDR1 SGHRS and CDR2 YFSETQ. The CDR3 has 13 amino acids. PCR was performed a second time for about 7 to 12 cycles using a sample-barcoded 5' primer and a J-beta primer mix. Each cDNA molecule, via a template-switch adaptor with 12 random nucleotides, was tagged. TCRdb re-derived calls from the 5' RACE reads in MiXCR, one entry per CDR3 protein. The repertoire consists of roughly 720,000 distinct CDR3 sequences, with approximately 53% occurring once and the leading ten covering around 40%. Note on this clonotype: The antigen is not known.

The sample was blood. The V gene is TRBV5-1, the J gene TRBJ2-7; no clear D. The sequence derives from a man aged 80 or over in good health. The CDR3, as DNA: TGCGCCAGCAGTAGTAACTCGGGCTACGAGCAGTACTTC. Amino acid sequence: CASSSNSGYEQYF.